These 28 T cell receptor beta chains share one sample of origin, sequenced in a study of naive and memory T cell subsets. Two oligonucleotides, mixed equimolar, formed the beta constant-region primer covering TRBC1 and TRBC2. TCRdb reprocessed the UMI-ligation and nested PCR reads with MiXCR, giving one entry per CDR3 protein. There are tens of thousands of distinct CDR3 sequences in the sample; around 13% occur only once, and 0.75% to 1% lies in the top ten. The sequenced sample consisted of central memory CD4+ T cells from blood. These receptors all come from a human donor in good health.

This clonotype showed up just a few times. The chain has TRBV19 and TRBJ1-2, with 7 bases aligning to TRBD1. The germline gives CDR1 LNHDA, CDR2 SQIVND (reference sequence). This CDR3 comprises 12 residues. With 9 bases clipped from V and 7 bases from J, the junction kept 8 bases outside the gene matches. The chain's CDR3 is CASGSRGSGYTF. For the CDR3, the DNA is TGTGCCAGCGGCAGCAGGGGGTCTGGCTACACCTTC.

This clonotype was observed a few times. The V and J genes are TRBV7-6 and TRBJ2-7; no firm D call. In germline, CDR1 is SGHVS, CDR2 FNYEAQ. The CDR3 runs 15 residues. Trimming took 2 bases from V and 7 from J, leaving 18 bases between them. CDR3 protein: CASSLSEVKGREQYF. CDR3 in DNA: TGTGCCAGCAGCTTAAGCGAGGTAAAAGGACGGGAGCAGTACTTC.

V usage is TRBV27 and J usage is TRBJ1-2; D possibly corresponds to TRBD1 (6 bases). The CDR3 has 13 amino acids. Germline V lookup: CDR1 MNHEY, CDR2 SMNVEV (reference sequence). The V end was cut by 5 bases, the J end by 8 bases, with 15 bases between. In DNA, the CDR3 is TGTGCCAGCAGTCAACAGGGCCGTGAGGGCTACACCTTC. It is translated as CASSQQGREGYTF.

The J gene is TRBJ1-1, the V gene TRBV20-1, with unresolved D. The CDR3 has 11 residues. Germline loops: CDR1 DFQATT, CDR2 SNEGSKA (reference sequence). Trimming removed 5 bases at V and 7 bases at J, with 11 bases between. Here the CDR3 DNA reads TGCAGTGCTCGGACCAAGGGTGAAGCTTTCTTT. This encodes CSARTKGEAFF.

The V and J genes are TRBV5-1 and TRBJ1-2; 7 bases are a match to TRBD1. This CDR3 contains 15 residues. Germline V gene lookup returns CDR1 SGHRS and CDR2 YFSETQ. J lost 2 bases, V lost 4 bases, and 8 bases had no gene match. For the CDR3, the DNA is TGCGCCAGCAGCCCGGGGGGGACAGCCAACTATGGCTACACCTTC. This translates into CASSPGGTANYGYTF.

This clonotype was recorded many times. It is unclear where the CDR3 begins or ends on the DNA, so no DNA is shown, and the CDR3 is as TCRdb lists it. The rearrangement joins TRBV7-5 to TRBJ1-1. TRBV7-5 is flagged as a pseudogene. The CDR3 is 17 amino acids long, termini counted. The CDR3 sequence: CISVSESPRGFGTEAFF.

The chain combines TRBV6-2 or TRBV6-3 with TRBJ2-7; 11 bases match TRBD2. Germline V gives CDR1 MNHEY, CDR2 SVGEGT. The CDR3 totals 16 residues. Trimming took 5 bases from V and 4 from J; bases not matched to a gene: 10. The CDR3 DNA reads as TGTGCCAGCAGTCCCCTAGCGGGAGGATCTCGGTACGAGCAGTACTTC. Protein: CASSPLAGGSRYEQYF.

The rearrangement uses TRBV25-1 and TRBJ1-6; D unresolved. The CDR3 has 14 residues. Germline V lookup: CDR1 MGHDK, CDR2 SYGVNS. V lost 2 bases, J lost 9 bases, and 11 bases lay in between. CDR3 protein: CASSEVEILSPLHF. CDR3 bases: TGTGCCAGCAGTGAAGTGGAGATCCTTTCACCCCTCCACTTT. The full variable domain, in which reference TRBV25-1 and TRBJ1-6 provide the parts outside the CDR3, is EADIYQTPRYLVIGTGKKITLECSQTMGHDKMYWYQQDPGMELHLIHYSYGVNSTEKGDLSSESTVSRIRTEHFPLTLESARPSHTSQYLCASSEVEILSPLHFGNGTRLTVT.

CDR3 sequence reads: CASSEDVTDTQYF. CDR3 in DNA: TGTGCCAGCAGTGAAGACGTCACAGATACGCAGTATTTT. The chain links TRBV6-1 to TRBJ2-3; D unclear. Germline V gene lookup returns CDR1 MNHNS and CDR2 SASEGT. The ends were cut back, 1 base at V and 2 bases at J, with 4 bases in the middle. CDR3 length: 13 residues.

In its sample, this clonotype was seen many times. This rearrangement joins TRBV6-6 to TRBJ2-1; 14 bases agree with TRBD2. This CDR3 has 14 residues. Trimming took 6 bases from V and 10 from J; bases not matched to a gene: 5. The germline V gene has CDR1 MNHNY and CDR2 SVGAGI (reference sequence). Here the CDR3 reads CASSGTSGGREQFF. Written as DNA, the CDR3 is TGTGCCAGCAGCGGGACTAGCGGGGGACGAGAGCAGTTCTTC.

This clonotype showed up just a few times. V is TRBV12-3 or TRBV12-4 and J is TRBJ2-5; D unresolved. This CDR3 is 12 amino acids long. V was clipped by 4 bases and J by 5 bases, with 8 bases between them. DNA for the CDR3: TGTGCCAGCAGTTGCAACAGCGAGACCCAGTACTTC. Protein product: CASSCNSETQYF.

Ten or more counts support this clonotype. The chain carries TRBV5-1 and TRBJ2-6; D gene ambiguous. The V and J ends lost 4 bases and 0 bases respectively, with 2 bases between them. Per the germline V gene, CDR1 is SGHRS and CDR2 is YFSETQ. There are 13 residues in the CDR3. CDR3 sequence (DNA): TGCGCCAGCAGCGCCTCTGGGGCCAACGTCCTGACTTTC. It is translated as CASSASGANVLTF.

The table lists this clonotype with many counts. The J gene is TRBJ1-2, the V gene TRBV27, with D tentatively TRBD1 (5 bases). Trimming removed 6 bases from V and 5 bases from J, with 10 bases in between. Germline CDR1 and CDR2: MNHEY and SMNVEV (reference sequence). The CDR3 is 12 amino acids. This chain's CDR3 is CASSPAGYGYTF. The CDR3 bases are TGTGCCAGCAGCCCGGCAGGGTATGGCTACACCTTC.

This clonotype was observed many times. The chain joins TRBV7-2 to TRBJ1-1; no firm D call. Trimming took off 2 bases at V and 5 bases at J, with 9 bases between the two ends. Germline CDR1 SGHTA, CDR2 FQGNSA. The CDR3 length is 13 residues. The DNA for the CDR3 is TGTGCCAGCAGCTTATCCGCGGGGACTGAAGCTTTCTTT. Amino acids: CASSLSAGTEAFF.

V and J are TRBV7-9 and TRBJ2-2, with TRBD1 matching 8 bases. CDR3 length: 15 amino acids. Trimming cost V 5 bases and J 6 bases; bases outside gene matches: 8. Germline CDR1 reads SEHNR; CDR2 reads FQNEAQ (reference sequence). The CDR3 bases are TGTGCCAGCAGCCTCATGACAGGGGTGGCCGGGGAGCTGTTTTTT. Translating gives CASSLMTGVAGELFF.

Ten or more counts support this clonotype. The V and J genes are TRBV20-1 and TRBJ2-7; the D is unclear. Trimming removed 6 bases from V and 7 bases from J, with 22 bases in between. The germline V gene has CDR1 DFQATT and CDR2 SNEGSKA (reference sequence). CDR3 length: 14 amino acids. CDR3 amino acids: CSARKYSGLREQYF. CDR3 bases: TGCAGTGCCCGCAAGTATTCAGGTCTCCGGGAGCAGTACTTC.

In this sample, this clonotype turned up many times. This sequence joins TRBV6-6 and TRBJ2-7, with TRBD2 matching 8 bases. The germline CDR1 and CDR2 sequences are MNHNY and SVGAGI (reference sequence). The V and J ends lost 7 bases and 0 bases, in that order; junction bases with no gene match: 5. This CDR3 comprises 14 residues. This chain's CDR3 is CASTPGGSSYEQYF. CDR3 bases: TGTGCCAGCACCCCGGGGGGGAGCTCCTACGAGCAGTACTTC.

The sample holds a few counts of this clonotype. This chain uses TRBV11-2 with TRBJ2-2; the match to TRBD1 covers 7 bases. Germline V gene lookup returns CDR1 SGHAT and CDR2 FQNNGV. The CDR3 covers 15 residues. Trimming cost V 5 bases and J 1 base; bases outside gene matches: 4. The CDR3 is CASSPRTGNTGELFF. CDR3 bases: TGTGCCAGCAGCCCACGGACAGGGAACACCGGGGAGCTGTTTTTT.

This clonotype was detected ten times or more. The chain carries TRBV7-2 and TRBJ2-1, with a weak D call TRBD2 (5 bases). Trimming stripped 2 bases from V and 11 bases from J, with 19 bases between. CDR1 is SGHTA, CDR2 FQGNSA, per germline. The CDR3 consists of 15 residues. The CDR3 protein is CASSLLLDHGGKQFF. CDR3 nucleotide sequence: TGTGCCAGCAGCTTACTGCTAGATCATGGAGGTAAGCAGTTCTTC.

The genes are TRBV11-2 and TRBJ2-1, with a weak D call TRBD2 (5 bases). The CDR3 consists of 11 residues. The V end lost 4 bases, the J end lost 10 bases, and 8 bases lay between the germline ends. Germline V gene data show CDR1 as SGHAT and CDR2 as FQNNGV. The CDR3 sequence: CASSSSGEQFF. The CDR3 DNA sequence: TGTGCCAGCAGCTCATCGGGAGAGCAGTTCTTC.

V and J are TRBV5-1 and TRBJ2-1, with 11 bases aligning to TRBD2. This CDR3 contains 17 residues. Germline V gene data show CDR1 as SGHRS and CDR2 as YFSETQ. J was trimmed by 5 bases and V by 0 bases; bases with no gene match: 7. CDR3 loop: CASSLEGTSGPNNEQFF. CDR3 nucleotide sequence: TGCGCCAGCAGCTTGGAGGGGACTAGCGGCCCCAACAATGAGCAGTTCTTC.

Ten or more counts support this clonotype. The gene calls are TRBV27 and TRBJ2-5; 12 nucleotides line up with TRBD2. Germline V lookup: CDR1 MNHEY, CDR2 SMNVEV (reference sequence). V lost 5 bases to trimming and J lost 2 bases; unmatched junction nucleotides: 3. This CDR3 has 15 residues. The CDR3 nucleotides read TGTGCCAGCAGTCCCGGACTAGCGGGACAAGAGACCCAGTACTTC. Translating it yields CASSPGLAGQETQYF.

This clonotype was counted at least ten times. This chain connects TRBV3-1 to TRBJ2-6; TRBD1 might be the D (6 bases). CDR1 LGHDT and CDR2 YNNKEL come from the germline V gene (reference sequence). This CDR3 has 17 residues. Deletions cut 7 bases from V and 4 bases from J, with 20 bases between. DNA of the CDR3: TGTGCCAGCACCCCAGCGCAGGGGCGTGGGGGGGCCAACGTCCTGACTTTC. Residues: CASTPAQGRGGANVLTF.

This chain joins TRBV19 and TRBJ2-1; no definite D call. The ends were cut back, 5 bases at V and 4 bases at J, with 15 bases in the middle. This CDR3 is built from 15 residues. The V gene's germline CDR1 is LNHDA and CDR2 SQIVND (reference sequence). The CDR3 DNA is TGTGCCAGTAGTTTGCCCTATACAACTTACAATGAGCAGTTCTTC. This translates into CASSLPYTTYNEQFF.

This clonotype was picked up a small number of times. The rearrangement joins TRBV5-6 to TRBJ1-5; 7 positions match TRBD1. V dropped 4 bases and J dropped 3; count of bases not matched to a gene: 10. Germline V gene lookup returns CDR1 SGHDT and CDR2 YYEEEE. The CDR3 has 16 amino acids. The CDR3 DNA reads as TGTGCCAGCAGCCCTTACGGGACAGCCTTCAATCAGCCCCAGCATTTT. Its translation is CASSPYGTAFNQPQHF.

A few counts support this clonotype. V is TRBV3-1 and J is TRBJ2-3, with TRBD2 identical over 9 bases. Germline-derived CDR1 and CDR2 are LGHDT and YNNKEL (reference sequence). The CDR3 covers 17 residues. J lost 4 bases, V lost 4 bases, and 12 bases had no gene match. CDR3 DNA: TGTGCCAGCAGCCGGCGGTTAGCGGGAGAGGGTGCAGATACGCAGTATTTT. Residues: CASSRRLAGEGADTQYF.

The V and J genes are TRBV28 and TRBJ2-1; D gene uncertain. Germline CDR1 and CDR2: MDHEN and SYDVKM. This CDR3 is built from 12 residues. Trimming took 5 bases from V and 7 from J, leaving 9 bases between them. CDR3 in DNA: TGTGCCAGCAGTCGCGCTATTAATGAGCAGTTCTTC. It specifies CASSRAINEQFF.

The chain has TRBV28 and TRBJ2-7; tentative D call: TRBD2 (5 bases). V lost 7 bases, J lost 3 bases, and 10 bases lay in between. The CDR3 is 12 amino acids. Germline assignment: CDR1 MDHEN and CDR2 SYDVKM. The CDR3 loop is CASTLGGYEQYF. The CDR3 bases are TGTGCCAGCACCCTAGGAGGCTACGAGCAGTACTTC.